What follows describes a single T cell receptor beta chain. This clone turned up a few times. What this receptor recognizes is not known. The record has no base qualities; no much larger clone is one base away. At the junction V is shortened by 7 bases and J by 4 bases, with 16 bases in between. The CDR3 starts with the cysteine, ends with the phenylalanine, and has 14 residues. Left in the record is the CDR3 DNA by itself, 42 bases read in frame from the first base. Reading the germline V gene (reference sequence) gives CDR1 LNHDA and CDR2 SQIVND. This entry is derived from a study of shared clonotypes between healthy human individuals (dated by TCRdb to 2018 to 2020). Background for the entire study: The cohort included a few men and a couple of women between 18 and 49 years of age. For each donor, CD4 naive and CD4 memory were each given three plates, CD8 naive was given two plates, and CD8 memory was given one plate. The study deeply sequenced blood TCR repertoires of five healthy adults to estimate repertoire size and the extent of clonotype sharing between individuals. To increase sequencing depth and limit assay-specific biases, TCR repertoire library preparation and sequencing were carried out by different laboratories using diverse techniques. Each donor's leukapheresis produced roughly between about 0.8 and 10 billion PBMCs.

Using the deep immunoSEQ assay, TCR CDR3 regions were amplified from genomic DNA by multiplex PCR. For each cell subset, the extracted genomic DNA was distributed evenly across all wells of several immunoSEQ 96-well plates, and each plate served as one replicate. For sorted subsets, 200 to 250 ng genomic DNA, equal to about 30,000 T cell genomes, was loaded into each replicate PCR. Purified libraries were quantified with a Qubit 3.0 fluorometer, sized on a Bioanalyzer 2100, and re-quantified with the KAPA Library Quantification kit. A separate single-read 150-cycle Illumina NextSeq 550 flow cell was used to sequence each immunoSEQ 96-well plate. In the original analysis: Because the immunoSEQ output included only junctional sequences and no quality scores, the filtering could not be the same as the filtering used for full-length reads. Sequences were annotated with PyIR, a Python wrapper for IgBLAST v1.9, using IMGT germline references to assign V/J genes and CDR3. Any read was removed if the V/J assignment was weak (E-value above 1e-6), the CDR3 was missing, or the read contained stop codons, out-of-frame junctions, or ambiguous translated residues. V3J clonotypes were defined as sequences sharing the same inferred V gene, J gene, and CDR3 amino acid sequence. Percentage overlap between repertoires was calculated by dividing the number of shared unique clonotypes by the size of the smaller repertoire. Three approaches were used to assess repertoire richness: RTK rarefaction, the Chao1 estimator, and Recon v2.1 estimates of unobserved clonotypes. For all TCRbeta clonotypes obtained by the gDNA method from a handful of donors, generation probabilities were computed with OLGA. TCRdb retrieved this table from immuneACCESS and kept in-frame rearrangements only. Not all clones are present; in checked studies, unresolved V genes account for under half, and no reason is known for the remainder. That table gives V, J and clone size, and the DNA gave D and trimming. For this sample there are under 750,000 clones; 55% to 75% appear just once. Under 2% of the sample goes to the ten largest clones.

What the work shows at the level of the full study, not this receptor alone: Across a handful of donors, around 5% of naive CD4, more than 3% of naive CD8, 2.3% of memory CD4, and roughly 0.4% of memory CD8 clonotypes were shared. Naive subsets generally had larger estimated clonotype richness than memory subsets. Compared with non-shared clonotypes, the clonotypes found in all four sorted-subset donors had higher generation probabilities. Sampling was restricted to blood, and TCR repertoires in tissues likely differ from the TCR repertoires found in blood. Pairwise subsampling led to the expectation that sequencing depth would affect the degree of clonotype sharing among donors. Because the study included only a small number of donors, the genetic and exposure-history diversity represented was limited. Rarefaction of sorted-subset datasets indicated incomplete sequencing despite the large sequencing depth.

The donors were healthy, HIV-negative adults with no recently reported acute infections or vaccinations. All donors were Caucasian adults living in Nashville, Tennessee, USA. CD4+ T cells were enriched by magnetic negative selection, after which naive cells were positively selected on CD45RA and the negative fraction was taken as the memory subset. After blood collection by leukapheresis, PBMCs were isolated using Ficoll-Histopaque density gradient centrifugation and then cryopreserved in the vapor phase of liquid nitrogen. Purity and quantity of every magnetically sorted T cell population were checked by analytical flow cytometry. From each sorted fraction, genomic DNA was isolated and quantified by UV absorbance on a Nanodrop 2000c.

The V and J segments used are TRBV19 and TRBJ1-2; perhaps TRBD1 is the D gene, with 5 bases matching. Material: memory CD4+ T cells sorted from blood. The cell subset or site label on this specimen signifies: CD45RA-negative fraction. The origin of this receptor is a woman aged 25 to 39 in good health. Here the CDR3 is given as CASTSLGAIYGYTF. The nucleotide sequence reads as follows: TGTGCCAGTACCTCACTAGGGGCTATCTATGGCTACACCTTC.